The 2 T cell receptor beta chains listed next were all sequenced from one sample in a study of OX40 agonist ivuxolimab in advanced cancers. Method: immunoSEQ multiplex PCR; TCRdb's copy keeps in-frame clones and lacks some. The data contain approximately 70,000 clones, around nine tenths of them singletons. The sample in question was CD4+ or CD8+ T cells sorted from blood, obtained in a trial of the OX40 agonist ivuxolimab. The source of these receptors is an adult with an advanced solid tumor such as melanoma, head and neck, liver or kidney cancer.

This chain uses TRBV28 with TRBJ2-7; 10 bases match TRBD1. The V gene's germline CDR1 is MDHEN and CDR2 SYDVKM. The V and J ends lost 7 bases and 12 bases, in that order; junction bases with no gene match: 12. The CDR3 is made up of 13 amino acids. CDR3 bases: TGTGCCAGCACCCCCAGGGACAGGGGATTGTTGTACTTC. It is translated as CASTPRDRGLLYF. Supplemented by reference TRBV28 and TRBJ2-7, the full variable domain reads DVKVTQSSRYLVKRTGEKVFLECVQDMDHENMFWYRQDPGLGLRLIYFSYDVKMKEKGDIPEGYSVSREKKERFSLILESASTNQTSMYLCASTPRDRGLLYFGPGTRLTVT.

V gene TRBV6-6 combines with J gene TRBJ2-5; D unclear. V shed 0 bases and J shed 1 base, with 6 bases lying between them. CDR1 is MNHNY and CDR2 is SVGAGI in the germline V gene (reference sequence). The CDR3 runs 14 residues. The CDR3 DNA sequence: TGTGCCAGCAGTTACTCATCCAGCCAAGAGACCCAGTACTTC. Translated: CASSYSSSQETQYF.